The 28 T cell receptor beta chains in this list originate from one sample, sequenced in a study of prognosis after radiotherapy for stage I lung cancer. CDR3 of TCR beta was amplified from genomic DNA via a two-round multiplex PCR. First-round PCR, the initial amplification, used primers specific to each TRBV and TRBJ gene. TCRdb reprocessed the multiplex PCR reads with MiXCR, giving one entry per CDR3 protein. The sample carries about 36,000 distinct CDR3 sequences, approximately 36% recorded once. The sample consisted of PBMCs, taken before or after stereotactic body radiation therapy (not recorded which). These receptors originate from a donor at least 50 years old with non-small cell lung cancer.

This clonotype was counted ten times or more. The genes are TRBV6-2 or TRBV6-3 and TRBJ2-1; weak D call: TRBD1 (5 bases). V lost 7 bases and J 4 bases, leaving 35 bases between the germline ends. Per germline, CDR1 MNHEY and CDR2 SVGEGT. The CDR3 is made up of 21 amino acids. For the CDR3, the DNA is TGTGCCAGCACCGATTCTCTGGGCCGTGGCATCTCTCCCCCAGGGTACAATGAGCAGTTCTTC. This encodes CASTDSLGRGISPPGYNEQFF.

The chain carries TRBV28 and TRBJ1-5, with D unresolved. Germline assignment: CDR1 MDHEN and CDR2 SYDVKM. Trimming took off 2 bases at V and 3 bases at J, with 11 bases between the two ends. This CDR3 has 15 residues. For the CDR3, the DNA is TGTGCCAGCAGTTTAAGCTCTGCACTCAATCAGCCCCAGCATTTT. Its protein is CASSLSSALNQPQHF.

As regards this clonotype: A far bigger clonotype differs at one base, so this is likely a read error. The rearrangement links TRBV6-4 to TRBJ2-1; 13 bases are shared with TRBD2. CDR3 size: 20 residues. V trimming: 5 bases; J trimming: 0 bases; junction bases outside the gene matches: 13. The V gene's germline CDR1 is MRHNA and CDR2 SNTAGT. CDR3 amino acids: CASSYTGTSGMAVSYNEQFF. The CDR3 nucleotides read TGTGCCAGCAGTTACACCGGGACTAGCGGGATGGCCGTCTCCTACAATGAGCAGTTCTTC.

The sample holds a few counts of this clonotype. The V and J genes are TRBV5-1 and TRBJ2-2; D gene uncertain. V was clipped by 3 bases and J by 5 bases, with 11 bases between them. This CDR3 region has 14 residues. The germline V gene has CDR1 SGHRS and CDR2 YFSETQ. This CDR3 is CASSSRPSTGELFF. CDR3 sequence (DNA): TGCGCCAGCAGCTCACGACCAAGTACCGGGGAGCTGTTTTTT.

This clonotype was detected many times. The V call is TRBV4-1, the J call TRBJ2-1; D remains ambiguous. V gave up 1 base and J gave up 9 bases, with 10 bases separating them. The length of the CDR3 is 13 residues. CDR1 MGHRA and CDR2 YSYEKL come from the germline V gene. The CDR3 DNA reads TGCGCCAGCAGCCAAGTGTTCGGGTTTGAGCAGTTCTTC. Translation: CASSQVFGFEQFF.

There are a few counts of this clonotype. The chain employs TRBV18 and TRBJ2-4; 10 bases map to TRBD2. The CDR3 spans 18 residues. The V gene end was trimmed by 3 bases and the J gene end by 1 base; junction bases not matched to a gene: 9. Germline-derived CDR1 and CDR2 are KGHSH and LQKENI. The CDR3 region has the DNA TGTGCCAGCTCACCGGGGACTAGCGAGGAAGCGGCCAAAAACATTCAGTACTTC. Its translation: CASSPGTSEEAAKNIQYF.

This clonotype was counted ten times or more. V is TRBV5-4 and J is TRBJ1-1; possibly TRBD1 for D (5 bases). From germline, CDR1 is SGHNT and CDR2 YYREEE (reference sequence). This CDR3 has 13 residues. Trimming left V 6 bases short and J 1 base short, with 10 bases between. The CDR3 sequence is CASKGGTNTEAFF. CDR3 bases: TGTGCCAGCAAGGGTGGGACGAACACTGAAGCTTTCTTT.

This clonotype was observed at least ten times. The rearrangement links TRBV7-9 to TRBJ2-3; D not certain. The CDR3 is 13 residues long. Germline loops: CDR1 SEHNR, CDR2 FQNEAQ (reference sequence). Trimming stripped 4 bases from V and 4 bases from J, with 9 bases between. CDR3 amino acids: CASSSTRADTQYF. The CDR3 region has the DNA TGTGCCAGCAGCTCGACACGGGCAGATACGCAGTATTTT.

By frequency in the sample, this clonotype is medium-sized. The genes are TRBV7-9 and TRBJ2-7, with D hard to call. The CDR3 has 15 residues. CDR1 SEHNR and CDR2 FQNEAQ come from the germline V gene (reference sequence). Trimming took off 5 bases at V and 2 bases at J, with 16 bases between the two ends. The CDR3 loop is CASSPRTVGTYEQYF. The DNA of the CDR3 is TGTGCCAGCAGCCCCCGGACCGTCGGAACCTACGAGCAGTACTTC. Drawing the rest from reference TRBV7-9 and TRBJ2-7, the complete variable domain is DTGVSQNPRHKITKRGQNVTFRCDPISEHNRLYWYRQTLGQGPEFLTYFQNEAQLEKSRLLSDRFSAERPKGSFSTLEIQRTEQGDSAMYLCASSPRTVGTYEQYFGPGTRLTVT.

This clonotype showed up many times. It may be a read error: a sequence one base away is much more abundant. V usage is TRBV5-5 and J usage is TRBJ2-2, with 7 bases fitting TRBD1. Germline V gives CDR1 SGHKS, CDR2 YYEKEE (reference sequence). The CDR3 loop spans 15 amino acids. The CDR3 loop is CASSLRTGGSGELSF. CDR3 coding DNA: TGTGCCAGCAGCTTACGGACAGGAGGATCCGGGGAGCTGTCTTTT.

This clonotype was seen ten or more times. The chain joins TRBV10-3 to TRBJ2-1, with D hard to call. V was clipped by 3 bases and J by 6 bases, with 6 bases between them. Germline assignment: CDR1 ENHRY and CDR2 SYGVKD. This CDR3 is built from 12 residues. As DNA, the CDR3 is TGTGCCATCAGTGAAGTGGGCAATGAGCAGTTCTTC. The encoded protein is CAISEVGNEQFF.

This clonotype was recorded many times. The chain has TRBV19 and TRBJ2-5; D is ambiguous. The CDR3 spans 15 residues. Trimming pared 2 bases from V and 5 bases from J, leaving 15 bases between. The V gene's germline CDR1 is LNHDA and CDR2 SQIVND (reference sequence). The CDR3 is CASSIKGRPFETQYF. The CDR3 DNA sequence: TGTGCCAGTAGTATAAAGGGCAGGCCGTTTGAGACCCAGTACTTC.

Ten or more counts support this clonotype. The rearrangement joins TRBV4-1 to TRBJ2-3; 8 bases align to TRBD1. V lost 6 bases, J lost 3 bases, and 11 bases stayed unmatched. The CDR3 has 16 amino acids. From germline, CDR1 is MGHRA and CDR2 YSYEKL. The CDR3 sequence: CASSLELDRDTDTQYF. CDR3 DNA sequence: TGCGCCAGCAGTCTTGAATTGGACAGGGATACAGATACGCAGTATTTT.

The table lists this clonotype with many counts. This chain joins TRBV18 and TRBJ2-7; tentatively, D is TRBD1 or TRBD2 (5 bases each). CDR3 length: 14 amino acids. V gave up 8 bases and J gave up 0 bases, with 14 bases separating them. The germline V gene has CDR1 KGHSH and CDR2 LQKENI. Here the CDR3 reads CASIRDPSSYEQYF. For the CDR3, the DNA is TGTGCCAGCATCCGGGACCCGAGCTCCTACGAGCAGTACTTC.

This clonotype qualifies as medium-sized. This rearrangement joins TRBV7-9 to TRBJ1-2, with 7 bases identical to TRBD1. There are 14 residues in the CDR3. Germline-derived CDR1 and CDR2 are SEHNR and FQNEAQ (reference sequence). V gave up 5 bases and J gave up 3 bases; unmatched junction bases: 6. The CDR3 sequence is CASSSRQGDYGYTF. CDR3 DNA sequence: TGTGCCAGCAGCAGCCGACAGGGAGACTATGGCTACACCTTC.

This clonotype has at least ten counts. The V gene is TRBV7-9, the J gene TRBJ1-5; the D gene is possibly TRBD1 (5 bases). Deletions cut 1 base from V and 2 bases from J, with 15 bases between. The CDR3 has 17 residues. The germline V gene encodes CDR1 SEHNR and CDR2 FQNEAQ (reference sequence). This chain's CDR3 is CASSLDGGGIGNQPQHF. The CDR3 DNA reads TGTGCCAGCAGCTTAGACGGGGGAGGGATTGGCAATCAGCCCCAGCATTTT.

Judged by abundance, this clonotype is medium-sized. The genes are TRBV11-1 and TRBJ2-2, with D tentatively TRBD1 or TRBD2 (5 bases each). This CDR3 region has 17 residues. CDR1 and CDR2 (germline): SGHAT, FQDESV (reference sequence). V was trimmed by 5 bases and J by 7 bases, leaving 23 bases between them. The CDR3 here is CASSPTPPGARGGELFF. For the CDR3, the DNA is TGTGCCAGCAGCCCCACCCCCCCCGGGGCCCGTGGCGGGGAGCTGTTTTTT.

This clonotype was counted at least ten times. The rearrangement uses TRBV4-1 and TRBJ2-2; TRBD2 agrees at 15 bases. Germline CDR1 is MGHRA and CDR2 is YSYEKL. The CDR3 is 20 amino acids. J was trimmed by 7 bases and V by 3 bases; bases with no gene match: 15. The chain's CDR3 is CASSHLGLAGGPRVGGELFF. The CDR3 bases are TGCGCCAGCAGCCACTTAGGACTAGCGGGAGGGCCGAGGGTGGGCGGGGAGCTGTTTTTT.

The sample holds many counts of this clonotype. J is TRBJ1-1 and V is TRBV5-5; no definite D call. Looked up from germline, CDR1 is SGHKS and CDR2 is YYEKEE (reference sequence). The CDR3 covers 13 residues. With 4 bases removed from V and 11 bases from J, the gap between germline ends came to 18 bases. The CDR3 region has the DNA TGTGCCAGCAGCCCGGACCCCCGAGGTGGGGCTTTCTTT. Protein: CASSPDPRGGAFF.

This clonotype was found many times. The chain employs TRBV11-1 and TRBJ2-3; possibly TRBD2 for D (6 bases). Germline V CDR1 and CDR2: SGHAT, FQDESV (reference sequence). This CDR3 has 14 amino acids. With 1 base removed from V and 2 bases from J, the gap between germline ends came to 7 bases. In DNA, the CDR3 is TGTGCCAGCAGCTTAGGGGACTCCACAGATACGCAGTATTTT. The encoded protein is CASSLGDSTDTQYF.

This clonotype has a count of ten or more. The rearrangement joins TRBV28 to TRBJ1-1; D is unclear. The CDR3 consists of 14 residues. Germline V gene sequence: CDR1 MDHEN, CDR2 SYDVKM. Trimming took off 5 bases at V and 1 base at J, with 11 bases between the two ends. CDR3 region: CASSTSPENTEAFF. Written as DNA, the CDR3 is TGTGCCAGCAGTACCAGTCCAGAGAACACTGAAGCTTTCTTT.

V is TRBV19 and J is TRBJ1-5, with D hard to call. Germline CDR1 is LNHDA and CDR2 is SQIVND (reference sequence). CDR3 length: 12 amino acids. The V end was cut by 5 bases, the J end by 7 bases, with 9 bases between. CDR3 nucleotide sequence: TGTGCCAGTAGTCCCATTAGCCAGCCCCAGCATTTT. It translates to CASSPISQPQHF. The complete variable domain, with remaining parts taken from reference TRBV19 and TRBJ1-5, reads DGGITQSPKYLFRKEGQNVTLSCEQNLNHDAMYWYRQDPGQGLRLIYYSQIVNDFQKGDIAEGYSVSREKKESFPLTVTSAQKNPTAFYLCASSPISQPQHFGDGTRLSIL.

This clonotype was picked up many times. This sequence joins TRBV9 and TRBJ2-2; the D is unclear. V was cut by 4 bases and J by 5 bases, with 9 bases left in between. CDR3 length: 13 residues. Looked up from germline, CDR1 is SGDLS and CDR2 is YYNGEE. CDR3 DNA sequence: TGTGCCAGCAGCCTTCCAAGGACCGGGGAGCTGTTTTTT. Encoded protein: CASSLPRTGELFF. The variable domain in full, completed from reference TRBV9 and TRBJ2-2, reads DSGVTQTPKHLITATGQRVTLRCSPRSGDLSVYWYQQSLDQGLQFLIQYYNGEERAKGNILERFSAQQFPDLHSELNLSSLELGDSALYFCASSLPRTGELFFGEGSRLTVL.

In the case of this clonotype: Just one base apart from a much larger clone, this may be a read error. J is TRBJ2-1 and V is TRBV5-5, with 11 bases matching TRBD2. Per germline, CDR1 SGHKS and CDR2 YYEKEE (reference sequence). The V and J ends lost 2 bases and 1 base, in that order; junction bases with no gene match: 5. The CDR3 sequence is 17 residues long. CDR3 nucleotides: TGTGCCAGCAGCTTACTTAGCGGGGGGGGTTCCTACAATGAGCAGTTCTTC. Translated, it gives CASSLLSGGGSYNEQFF.

This clonotype came up many times. This chain joins TRBV4-2 and TRBJ2-7; D not certain. The V end was cut by 0 bases, the J end by 0 bases, with 9 bases between. The CDR3 loop spans 15 amino acids. Germline V gives CDR1 LGHNA, CDR2 YNFKEQ. The CDR3 DNA reads as TGTGCCAGCAGCCAAGAAGCTAGGAGCTCCTACGAGCAGTACTTC. This sequence encodes CASSQEARSSYEQYF.

The table lists this clonotype with many counts. The chain links TRBV6-1 to TRBJ2-7; 13 bases are shared with TRBD2. Per germline, CDR1 MNHNS and CDR2 SASEGT. The CDR3 spans 15 residues. V shed 6 bases, J shed 0 bases, and the junction held 2 bases outside the gene matches. CDR3 DNA: TGTGCCAGCAGGGGGACTAGCGGGAACTCCTACGAGCAGTACTTC. This translates into CASRGTSGNSYEQYF.

This clonotype occurred a few times. The chain has TRBV28 and TRBJ2-7; maybe TRBD1 (6 bases). The length of the CDR3 is 13 residues. V gave up 0 bases and J gave up 3 bases, with 6 bases separating them. Germline lookup yields CDR1 MDHEN and CDR2 SYDVKM. CDR3 residues: CASSLWDSYEQYF. CDR3 coding DNA: TGTGCCAGCAGTTTATGGGACAGCTACGAGCAGTACTTC.

This clonotype was seen ten or more times. This rearrangement joins TRBV7-9 to TRBJ1-1; D gene unclear. Germline assignment: CDR1 SEHNR and CDR2 FQNEAQ (reference sequence). This CDR3 comprises 12 residues. The CDR3 DNA reads as TGTGCTATAGCCGATACGGGAACTGAAGCTTTCTTT. Translation: CAIADTGTEAFF.